A selection of T cell receptor beta chains follows, all from one sample in a study of blood T cell repertoires in COVID-19. The table came from immunoSEQ multiplex PCR; TCRdb's copy has only in-frame clones and leaves some out. Of tens of thousands of clones in the sample, about 86% were seen once. Sequencing input: peripheral blood. These receptors were collected from a man in his sixties or seventies with active COVID-19. The CDR3 runs from the conserved cysteine through the conserved F or W. The D gene is left open where the match is weak. The size field is filled for only some rows; it gives once, few, many or a size class.

v_gene: TRBV2
d_gene: TRBD1
abundance: NA
j_gene: TRBJ1-6
CDR3aa: CASSPQGGKNSPLHF
CDR3nt: TGTGCCAGCAGTCCCCAGGGGGGAAAGAATTCACCCCTCCACTTT

v_gene: TRBV6-5
d_gene: TRBD1
abundance: NA
j_gene: TRBJ1-1
CDR3aa: CASSLDREETEAFF
CDR3nt: TGTGCCAGCAGTCTCGACAGGGAGGAAACTGAAGCTTTCTTT

v_gene: TRBV7-2
d_gene: TRBD1
abundance: NA
j_gene: TRBJ1-1
CDR3aa: CASRQGATGGTEAFF
CDR3nt: TGTGCCAGCAGACAGGGGGCCACAGGAGGAACTGAAGCTTTCTTT

v_gene: TRBV6-1
d_gene: TRBD1
abundance: NA
j_gene: TRBJ1-2
CDR3aa: CASSEVGDSYGYTF
CDR3nt: TGTGCCAGCAGTGAAGTGGGGGACAGCTATGGCTACACCTTC

v_gene: TRBV18
d_gene: TRBD1
abundance: NA
j_gene: TRBJ2-5
CDR3aa: CASSPREGAGETQYF
CDR3nt: TGTGCCAGCTCACCACGCGAGGGGGCGGGTGAGACCCAGTACTTC

v_gene: TRBV11-2
d_gene: TRBD2
abundance: NA
j_gene: TRBJ2-3
CDR3aa: CASSLGWSSGATDTQYF
CDR3nt: TGTGCCAGCAGCTTAGGGTGGTCTAGCGGGGCCACAGATACGCAGTATTTT

v_gene: TRBV3-1/TRBV3-2
d_gene: NA
abundance: NA
j_gene: TRBJ1-4
CDR3aa: CASSRQDLHSEKLFF
CDR3nt: TGTGCCAGCAGCCGGCAGGATCTCCATTCTGAAAAACTGTTTTTT

v_gene: TRBV4-3
d_gene: NA
abundance: NA
j_gene: TRBJ2-3
CDR3aa: CASSQNYPGDTQYF
CDR3nt: TGCGCCAGCAGCCAAAACTACCCCGGAGATACGCAGTATTTT

v_gene: TRBV6-5
d_gene: NA
abundance: NA
j_gene: TRBJ1-2
CDR3aa: CASSYLGRRNYGYTF
CDR3nt: TGTGCCAGCAGTTACCTGGGCAGAAGAAACTATGGCTACACCTTC

v_gene: TRBV19
d_gene: TRBD1
abundance: NA
j_gene: TRBJ2-6
CDR3aa: CASRQWGGDRVSGANVLTF
CDR3nt: TGTGCCAGTAGGCAATGGGGTGGGGACAGGGTCTCTGGGGCCAACGTCCTGACTTTC

v_gene: TRBV11-2
d_gene: NA
abundance: once
j_gene: TRBJ2-5
CDR3aa: CASSLESWISPHF
CDR3nt: TGTGCCAGCAGCTTAGAATCCTGGATTAGCCCGCACTTC

v_gene: TRBV6-6
d_gene: NA
abundance: NA
j_gene: TRBJ1-1
CDR3aa: CASSYRVQGNTEAFF
CDR3nt: TGTGCCAGCAGTTACCGCGTACAGGGGAACACTGAAGCTTTCTTT

v_gene: TRBV5-6
d_gene: TRBD1
abundance: NA
j_gene: TRBJ1-4
CDR3aa: CASSPDRGRDEKLFF
CDR3nt: TGTGCCAGCAGCCCCGACAGGGGGCGGGATGAAAAACTGTTTTTT

v_gene: TRBV5-1
d_gene: TRBD2
abundance: NA
j_gene: TRBJ2-1
CDR3aa: CASSLAVGTSYEQFF
CDR3nt: TGCGCCAGCAGCTTGGCCGTGGGGACTAGCTATGAGCAGTTCTTC

v_gene: TRBV18
d_gene: TRBD2
abundance: NA
j_gene: TRBJ2-1
CDR3aa: CASSPGGGVDEQFF
CDR3nt: TGTGCCAGCTCACCCGGCGGGGGGGTAGATGAGCAGTTCTTC

v_gene: TRBV29-1
d_gene: NA
abundance: once
j_gene: TRBJ2-7
CDR3aa: CSVGRYEQYF
CDR3nt: TGCAGCGTTGGCCGGTACGAGCAGTACTTC

v_gene: TRBV6-2/TRBV6-3
d_gene: TRBD2
abundance: NA
j_gene: TRBJ2-1
CDR3aa: CASSYEGGGPFVITRFF
CDR3nt: TGTGCCAGCAGTTACGAAGGCGGGGGGCCTTTCGTGATTACGCGGTTCTTC

v_gene: TRBV7-9
d_gene: NA
abundance: NA
j_gene: TRBJ1-1
CDR3aa: CASSFQNTEAFF
CDR3nt: TGTGCCAGCAGTTTCCAGAACACTGAAGCTTTCTTT

v_gene: TRBV5-1
d_gene: NA
abundance: NA
j_gene: TRBJ2-7
CDR3aa: CASSPGLRPPYEQYF
CDR3nt: TGCGCCAGCAGCCCCGGTCTCAGGCCCCCCTACGAGCAGTACTTC

v_gene: TRBV11-3
d_gene: TRBD1
abundance: NA
j_gene: TRBJ2-1
CDR3aa: CASSLGGGQANEQFF
CDR3nt: TGTGCCAGCAGCTTAGGCGGAGGACAGGCCAATGAGCAGTTCTTC

v_gene: TRBV27
d_gene: TRBD1
abundance: NA
j_gene: TRBJ2-7
CDR3aa: CASSPGDRGYEQYF
CDR3nt: TGTGCCAGCAGTCCGGGGGACAGGGGCTACGAGCAGTACTTC

v_gene: TRBV12-2
d_gene: NA
abundance: few
j_gene: TRBJ1-1
CDR3aa: CASRPGQDLNTEAFF
CDR3nt: TGTGCAAGTCGCCCAGGACAGGACTTGAACACTGAAGCTTTCTTT

v_gene: TRBV2
d_gene: NA
abundance: NA
j_gene: TRBJ1-4
CDR3aa: CASSAGATNEKLFF
CDR3nt: TGTGCCAGCAGTGCGGGTGCAACTAATGAAAAACTGTTTTTT

v_gene: TRBV19
d_gene: TRBD1
abundance: NA
j_gene: TRBJ1-4
CDR3aa: CATTLGTGVSRDEKLFF
CDR3nt: TGTGCCACTACGCTAGGGACAGGGGTTAGCCGGGATGAAAAACTGTTTTTT

v_gene: TRBV5-1
d_gene: NA
abundance: NA
j_gene: TRBJ1-4
CDR3aa: CASSLVGAGFNEKLFF
CDR3nt: TGCGCCAGCAGCTTGGTAGGGGCAGGGTTTAATGAAAAACTGTTTTTT

v_gene: TRBV19
d_gene: NA
abundance: NA
j_gene: TRBJ1-1
CDR3aa: CASSIRGRNTEAFF
CDR3nt: TGTGCCAGTAGTATCCGTGGGAGGAACACTGAAGCTTTCTTT

v_gene: TRBV19
d_gene: TRBD1
abundance: NA
j_gene: TRBJ1-5
CDR3aa: CASSEQGPQPQHF
CDR3nt: TGTGCCAGTAGTGAACAGGGGCCTCAGCCCCAGCATTTT

v_gene: TRBV29-1
d_gene: TRBD1
abundance: NA
j_gene: TRBJ1-2
CDR3aa: CSAGRDRVDGYTF
CDR3nt: TGCAGCGCCGGGCGGGACAGGGTCGATGGCTACACCTTC

v_gene: TRBV5-4
d_gene: TRBD1
abundance: NA
j_gene: TRBJ1-6
CDR3aa: CASSRRQGTYNSPLHF
CDR3nt: TGTGCCAGCAGCCGTAGACAGGGTACCTATAATTCACCCCTCCACTTT

v_gene: TRBV18
d_gene: NA
abundance: NA
j_gene: TRBJ1-3
CDR3aa: CASSPLDSSGNTIYF
CDR3nt: TGTGCCAGCTCACCACTAGACAGTTCTGGAAACACCATATATTTT

v_gene: TRBV6-6
d_gene: TRBD1
abundance: once
j_gene: TRBJ1-1
CDR3aa: CATTWTGEAFF
CDR3nt: TGTGCCACAACCTGGACAGGGGAAGCTTTCTTT

v_gene: TRBV6-2/TRBV6-3
d_gene: NA
abundance: NA
j_gene: TRBJ2-2
CDR3aa: CASSYSEAAGELFF
CDR3nt: TGTGCCAGCAGTTACTCCGAGGCGGCCGGGGAGCTGTTTTTT

v_gene: TRBV24-1
d_gene: NA
abundance: NA
j_gene: TRBJ1-1
CDR3aa: CATSSGYNTEAFF
CDR3nt: TGTGCCACCTCATCGGGGTATAACACTGAAGCTTTCTTT

v_gene: TRBV6-5
d_gene: NA
abundance: NA
j_gene: TRBJ1-2
CDR3aa: CASSSLTATYGYTF
CDR3nt: TGTGCCAGCAGTTCCCTGACAGCTACCTATGGCTACACCTTC

v_gene: TRBV12-3/TRBV12-4
d_gene: NA
abundance: NA
j_gene: TRBJ1-1
CDR3aa: CASSPPGAEAFF
CDR3nt: TGTGCCAGCAGTCCACCGGGAGCCGAAGCTTTCTTT

v_gene: TRBV25-1
d_gene: NA
abundance: NA
j_gene: TRBJ2-1
CDR3aa: CASSEWRGSNNEQFF
CDR3nt: TGTGCCAGCAGTGAATGGAGGGGTAGTAACAATGAGCAGTTCTTC

v_gene: TRBV9
d_gene: NA
abundance: NA
j_gene: TRBJ2-5
CDR3aa: CASSVDSGRETQYF
CDR3nt: TGTGCCAGCAGCGTAGATTCAGGGCGAGAGACCCAGTACTTC

v_gene: TRBV3-1/TRBV3-2
d_gene: TRBD2
abundance: NA
j_gene: TRBJ2-2
CDR3aa: CASSQDWPSGGAAGELFF
CDR3nt: TGTGCCAGCAGCCAAGATTGGCCTAGCGGGGGGGCCGCTGGGGAGCTGTTTTTT

v_gene: TRBV9
d_gene: TRBD1
abundance: NA
j_gene: TRBJ1-1
CDR3aa: CASSVGAGGANTEAFF
CDR3nt: TGTGCCAGCAGCGTAGGGGCAGGGGGCGCGAACACTGAAGCTTTCTTT

v_gene: TRBV24-1
d_gene: NA
abundance: NA
j_gene: TRBJ1-2
CDR3aa: CATSDLITGGYTF
CDR3nt: TGTGCCACCAGTGATTTAATAACAGGAGGCTACACCTTC

v_gene: TRBV6-2/TRBV6-3
d_gene: NA
abundance: NA
j_gene: TRBJ1-2
CDR3aa: CASSFLNRANYGYTF
CDR3nt: TGTGCCAGCAGTTTCCTCAACAGGGCTAACTATGGCTACACCTTC

v_gene: TRBV5-4
d_gene: TRBD1
abundance: NA
j_gene: TRBJ1-3
CDR3aa: CASSLFRGGTGGNTIYF
CDR3nt: TGTGCCAGCAGCTTGTTTAGAGGGGGCACAGGAGGAAACACCATATATTTT

v_gene: TRBV5-1
d_gene: TRBD1
abundance: few
j_gene: TRBJ2-2
CDR3aa: CASSLPRDRNTGELFF
CDR3nt: TGCGCCAGCAGCTTGCCTCGGGACAGAAACACCGGGGAGCTGTTTTTT

v_gene: TRBV5-1
d_gene: NA
abundance: NA
j_gene: TRBJ2-7
CDR3aa: CASSPAGRSYEQYF
CDR3nt: TGCGCCAGCAGCCCGGCGGGTCGCTCCTACGAGCAGTACTTC

v_gene: TRBV19
d_gene: NA
abundance: NA
j_gene: TRBJ1-6
CDR3aa: CASTPESSYNSPLHF
CDR3nt: TGTGCCAGTACCCCCGAGAGCTCCTATAATTCACCCCTCCACTTT

v_gene: TRBV19
d_gene: TRBD1
abundance: NA
j_gene: TRBJ1-2
CDR3aa: CATQGDWGSGYTF
CDR3nt: TGTGCCACACAGGGGGATTGGGGCTCTGGCTACACCTTC

v_gene: TRBV3-1/TRBV3-2
d_gene: TRBD2
abundance: NA
j_gene: TRBJ2-1
CDR3aa: CASSPRGSSSYNEQFF
CDR3nt: TGTGCCAGCAGCCCGCGGGGGTCTAGCTCCTACAATGAGCAGTTCTTC

v_gene: TRBV14
d_gene: NA
abundance: NA
j_gene: TRBJ1-4
CDR3aa: CASSKGWEGDEKLFF
CDR3nt: TGTGCCAGCAGCAAGGGATGGGAAGGGGATGAAAAACTGTTTTTT

v_gene: TRBV14
d_gene: NA
abundance: NA
j_gene: TRBJ1-1
CDR3aa: CASSQAMNTEAFF
CDR3nt: TGTGCCAGCAGCCAAGCCATGAACACTGAAGCTTTCTTT

v_gene: TRBV10-3
d_gene: NA
abundance: NA
j_gene: TRBJ2-3
CDR3aa: CAILRQPPSTDTQYF
CDR3nt: TGTGCCATCCTTAGACAGCCACCTAGCACAGATACGCAGTATTTT

v_gene: TRBV6-5
d_gene: NA
abundance: NA
j_gene: TRBJ2-1
CDR3aa: CASSYSPFGDNEQFF
CDR3nt: TGTGCCAGCAGTTACTCTCCGTTCGGGGACAATGAGCAGTTCTTC

v_gene: TRBV20-1
d_gene: NA
abundance: once
j_gene: TRBJ1-2
CDR3aa: CSASEEQNYGYTF
CDR3nt: TGCAGTGCTAGTGAGGAACAGAACTATGGCTACACCTTC

v_gene: TRBV5-1
d_gene: TRBD2
abundance: NA
j_gene: TRBJ2-5
CDR3aa: CASSFGLAGGQWQETQYF
CDR3nt: TGCGCCAGCAGCTTCGGACTAGCGGGGGGGCAATGGCAGGAGACCCAGTACTTC

v_gene: TRBV27
d_gene: TRBD1
abundance: NA
j_gene: TRBJ2-7
CDR3aa: CASSWGTGPYEQYF
CDR3nt: TGTGCCAGCAGTTGGGGGACAGGACCCTACGAGCAGTACTTC

v_gene: TRBV18
d_gene: NA
abundance: NA
j_gene: TRBJ1-2
CDR3aa: CASSPTVDRTANYGYTF
CDR3nt: TGCGCCAGCTCACCGACCGTCGACAGGACAGCTAACTATGGCTACACCTTC

v_gene: TRBV10-1
d_gene: NA
abundance: NA
j_gene: TRBJ2-5
CDR3aa: CASTRGIQETQYF
CDR3nt: TGCGCCAGCACGCGAGGTATCCAAGAGACCCAGTACTTC

v_gene: TRBV6-6
d_gene: TRBD1
abundance: NA
j_gene: TRBJ1-1
CDR3aa: CASRGQGENTEAFF
CDR3nt: TGTGCCAGCAGAGGACAGGGGGAGAACACTGAAGCTTTCTTT

v_gene: TRBV19
d_gene: TRBD1
abundance: NA
j_gene: TRBJ1-1
CDR3aa: CASSIDAGGADTEAFF
CDR3nt: TGTGCCAGTAGTATAGACGCAGGGGGCGCGGACACTGAAGCTTTCTTT

v_gene: TRBV9
d_gene: TRBD2
abundance: NA
j_gene: TRBJ2-7
CDR3aa: CASSERDYTPYEQYF
CDR3nt: TGTGCCAGCAGCGAACGGGACTATACCCCCTACGAGCAGTACTTC